The subject of this entry is one T cell receptor (beta chain). Its target is not known. Germline lookup yields CDR1 MNHNS and CDR2 SASEGT. V dropped 6 bases and J dropped 4 bases, with 15 bases sitting between them. The CDR3 spans 14 residues. The sample comes from a study of glioma-infiltrating T cells. Overall study findings and caveats: Only very few CDR3 sequences appeared in both tissue and blood.

The iRepertoire nested amplicon-rescue multiplex PCR amplified TCR alpha and beta CDR3s from RNA. Each CDR3 protein is one row after TCRdb ran MiXCR on the multiplex PCR reads. The table lists about 140,000 distinct CDR3 sequences, about two fifths of them singletons. The sequenced sample consisted of glioma tissue, nonneoplastic brain tissue, or PBMCs (not recorded which). The genes are TRBV6-1 and TRBJ1-2; D unclear. The TCR originated in a human donor with low-grade glioma or glioblastoma, undergoing nonglioma brain surgery, or in good health (not recorded which). The chain's CDR3 is CASSRPQGAYGYTF. The DNA for the CDR3 is TGTGCCAGCAGCCGTCCCCAAGGAGCCTATGGCTACACCTTC.